The source of this T cell receptor (beta chain) is a study of beta chain features in type 1 diabetes. Study context: On cell yields, gender and age, patients and healthy donors were similar. Summed over all samples, the examined sorted cells came to roughly 110 million.

Findings and caveats of the study: All four CD4+ subsets of Type 1 diabetes patients contained TCRB CDR3s that were moderately but significantly shorter. Patients with type 1 diabetes showed fewer VDJ junction insertions and more deletions.

Of the isolated RNA, all was reverse transcribed, and so the sequenced material was expressed TCRB transcripts. Mean read depth for naive, central memory and regulatory T cell samples was a few million reads. Clones were sequenced by immunoSEQ multiplex PCR, and TCRdb holds only the in-frame ones, with some missing. In the table there are about 740,000 clones, around an eighth of which are singletons. In the case of this clone: Its antigen is unidentified.

Germline V gene sequence: CDR1 MGHRA, CDR2 YSYEKL. V lost 4 bases to trimming and J lost 0 bases, with 10 bases between them. The CDR3 contains 15 residues. The sequencing input was naive CD4+ T cells from blood. The clonotype was recovered from a man between 18 and 29 years old with type 1 diabetes. This sequence joins TRBV4-1 and TRBJ1-3; D ambiguous. The CDR3 region has the DNA TGCGCCAGCAGCCCGGAGGGATTCTCTGGAAACACCATATATTTT. Translating it yields CASSPEGFSGNTIYF.